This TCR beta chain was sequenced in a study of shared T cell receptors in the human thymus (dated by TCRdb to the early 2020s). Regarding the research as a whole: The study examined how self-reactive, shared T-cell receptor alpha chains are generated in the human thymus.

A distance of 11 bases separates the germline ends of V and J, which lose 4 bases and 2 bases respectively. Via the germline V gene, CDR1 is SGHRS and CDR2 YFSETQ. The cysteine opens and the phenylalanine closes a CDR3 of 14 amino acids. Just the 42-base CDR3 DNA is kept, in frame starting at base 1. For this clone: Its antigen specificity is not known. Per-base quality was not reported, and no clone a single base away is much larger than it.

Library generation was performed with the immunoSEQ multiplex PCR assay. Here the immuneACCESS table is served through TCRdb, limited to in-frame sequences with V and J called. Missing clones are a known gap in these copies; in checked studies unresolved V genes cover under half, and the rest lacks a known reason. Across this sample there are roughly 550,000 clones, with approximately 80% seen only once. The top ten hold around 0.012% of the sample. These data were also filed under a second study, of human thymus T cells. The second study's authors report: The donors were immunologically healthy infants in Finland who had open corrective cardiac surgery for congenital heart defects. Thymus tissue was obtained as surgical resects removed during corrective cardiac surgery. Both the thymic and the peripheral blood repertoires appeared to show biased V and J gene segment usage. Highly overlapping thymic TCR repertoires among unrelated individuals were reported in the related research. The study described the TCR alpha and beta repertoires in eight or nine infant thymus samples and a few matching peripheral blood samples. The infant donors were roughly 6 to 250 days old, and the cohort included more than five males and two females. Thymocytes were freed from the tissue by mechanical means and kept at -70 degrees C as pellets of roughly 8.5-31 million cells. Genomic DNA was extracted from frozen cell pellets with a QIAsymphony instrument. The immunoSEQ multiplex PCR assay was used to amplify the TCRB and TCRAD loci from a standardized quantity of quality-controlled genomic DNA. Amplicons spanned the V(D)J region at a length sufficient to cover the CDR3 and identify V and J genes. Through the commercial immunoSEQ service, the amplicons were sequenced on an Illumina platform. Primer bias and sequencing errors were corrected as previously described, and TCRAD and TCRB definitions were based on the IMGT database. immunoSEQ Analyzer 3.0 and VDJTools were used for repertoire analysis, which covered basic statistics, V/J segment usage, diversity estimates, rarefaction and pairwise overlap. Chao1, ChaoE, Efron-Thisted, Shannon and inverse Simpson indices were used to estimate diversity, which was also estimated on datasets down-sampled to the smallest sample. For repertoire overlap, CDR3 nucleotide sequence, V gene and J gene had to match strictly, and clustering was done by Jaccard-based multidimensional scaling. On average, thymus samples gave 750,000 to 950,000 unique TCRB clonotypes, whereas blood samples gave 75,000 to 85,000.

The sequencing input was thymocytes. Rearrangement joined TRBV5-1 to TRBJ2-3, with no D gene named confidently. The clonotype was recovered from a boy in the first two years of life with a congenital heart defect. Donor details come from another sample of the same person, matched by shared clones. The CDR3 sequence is CASSLEQHTDTQYF. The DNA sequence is TGCGCCAGCAGCCTGGAACAGCACACAGATACGCAGTATTTT.